The entry below describes one TCR beta chain. This record belongs to a study of cytomegalovirus exposure and HLA in healthy donors. The CDR3 consists of 12 residues. V was clipped by 2 bases and J by 9 bases; unmatched bases: 3. CDR1 and CDR2 (germline): MNHEY, SVGAGI. Some clones are missing from TCRdb's copy, which holds only in-frame ones; the method was immunoSEQ multiplex PCR. This sample has a few hundred thousand clones, with approximately 88% found just once. The gene calls are TRBV6-5 and TRBJ1-1, with 7 bases that match TRBD1. Input material: PBMCs. The receptor's source is a woman younger than 35 in good health and CMV-seronegative. The CDR3 nucleotides read TGTGCCAGCAGTTACGAGGGGGCCCAAGCTTTCTTT. Translation: CASSYEGAQAFF.